The sequence of this T cell receptor beta chain was determined in a study of cytotoxic CD8 clonotypes in ibrutinib-treated CLL. Trimming took 2 bases from V and 3 from J, leaving 12 bases between them. This CDR3 contains 15 residues. Germline loops: CDR1 SGHNT, CDR2 YYREEE (reference sequence). Using immunoSEQ multiplex PCR, the repertoire was profiled, and TCRdb retains in-frame clones only, with some absent. Of 200,000 to 250,000 clones listed, nearly 80% are singletons. V and J are TRBV5-4 and TRBJ1-5, with D uncertain. The receptor was derived from a human donor with chronic lymphocytic leukemia. This specimen consisted of PBMCs, obtained after 12 months of ibrutinib treatment. The DNA for the CDR3 is TGTGCCAGCAGCTTCGGTGGGAGCCACAATCAGCCCCAGCATTTT. This gives the protein CASSFGGSHNQPQHF.